Shown below are 20 T cell receptor beta chains from a single sample sequenced in a study of cytomegalovirus exposure and HLA in healthy donors (dated 2017 in TCRdb). Library prep was done by the immunoSEQ multiplex PCR assay. For the multiplex PCR, a mixture combining 60 forward primers for TCR Vbeta segments and 13 reverse primers for TCR Jbeta segments was used. In its TCRdb copy, this immuneACCESS table keeps in-frame sequences only and misses some clones. Where compared with another copy, unresolved V genes explain less than half of these, and the others have no known cause. The sample table shows more than 80,000 clones, and 65% to 85% are seen once. The ten largest clones capture under 20% of the sample. The sample was PBMCs. These receptor sequences come from a woman between 55 and 75 years old in good health and CMV-seropositive.

The chain has TRBV18 and TRBJ2-7; D unresolved. Germline V gene sequence: CDR1 KGHSH, CDR2 LQKENI. The CDR3 is 14 residues long. Trimming pared 6 bases from V and 0 bases from J, leaving 12 bases between. CDR3 residues: CASSAPENSYEQYF. CDR3 in DNA: TGTGCCAGCTCCGCGCCGGAGAACTCCTACGAGCAGTACTTC.

The genes are TRBV6-7 and TRBJ1-5; tentative D call: TRBD1 (6 bases). TRBV6-7 is an ORF, with its function uncertain. The germline V and J ends were trimmed by 5 bases and 5 bases, with 13 bases remaining between them. CDR3 length: 14 residues. The CDR3 nucleotides are TGTGCCAGCAGTGGGGGCCCTTCCTATCAGCCCCAGCATTTT. This sequence encodes CASSGGPSYQPQHF.

This clone came up a few times. The chain employs TRBV5-5 and TRBJ2-5, with TRBD1 matching over 7 bases. The end of the DNA is better explained by TRBJ2-7, so the J call may be wrong. CDR3 length: 12 residues. Germline V gene data show CDR1 as SGHKS and CDR2 as YYEKEE (reference sequence). The CDR3 DNA sequence: TGTGCCAGCAGACGGACAGGAAGCGAGCAGTACTTC. Encoded protein: CASRRTGSEQYF.

This clone has a single count. This chain connects TRBV29-1 to TRBJ2-7; tentatively, D is TRBD2 (5 bases). V shed 3 bases and J shed 4 bases, with 10 bases lying between them. This CDR3 is 12 amino acids long. Looked up from germline, CDR1 is SQVTM and CDR2 is ANQGSEA. CDR3: CSVDLTGYEQYF. The CDR3 DNA is TGCAGCGTTGACCTAACGGGGTACGAGCAGTACTTC.

Here the CDR3 reads CASRYLQGGYTF. The CDR3, as DNA: TGTGCCAGCAGGTACCTCCAGGGTGGCTACACCTTC. The V and J genes are TRBV6-5 and TRBJ1-2; possible D gene TRBD1, 5 bases. This CDR3 contains 12 residues. V lost 6 bases to trimming and J lost 7 bases, with 12 bases between them. Germline values: CDR1 MNHEY, CDR2 SVGAGI.

A few counts support this clone. The V and J genes are TRBV5-1 and TRBJ2-7; D is possibly TRBD2 (5 bases). V lost 0 bases, J lost 7 bases, and 11 bases lay in between. The CDR3 runs to 13 residues. The germline V gene encodes CDR1 SGHRS and CDR2 YFSETQ. CDR3 sequence: CASSLEGREEQYF. As DNA, the CDR3 is TGCGCCAGCAGCTTGGAGGGCCGGGAAGAGCAGTACTTC. Combining the CDR3 with reference TRBV5-1 and TRBJ2-7 gives the whole variable domain KAGVTQTPRYLIKTRGQQVTLSCSPISGHRSVSWYQQTPGQGLQFLFEYFSETQRNKGNFPGRFSGRQFSNSRSEMNVSTLELGDSALYLCASSLEGREEQYFGPGTRLTVT.

This clone was seen more than once but under ten times. The CDR3 spells CASTRGRMDTGELFF. CDR3 nucleotides: TGTGCCAGCACCAGGGGGCGGATGGACACCGGGGAGCTGTTTTTT. The chain recombines TRBV2 with TRBJ2-2; TRBD1 agrees at 8 bases. The CDR3 has 15 amino acids. Per germline, CDR1 SNHLY and CDR2 FYNNEI. V dropped 7 bases and J dropped 3; count of bases not matched to a gene: 7.

The chain employs TRBV5-1 and TRBJ2-1; D is perhaps TRBD1 (6 bases). The CDR3 covers 17 residues. V was clipped by 4 bases and J by 4 bases, with 21 bases between them. From germline, CDR1 is SGHRS and CDR2 YFSETQ. CDR3 region: CASSHRRDKSYYNEQFF. DNA for the CDR3: TGCGCCAGCAGCCACCGCCGGGACAAATCATATTACAATGAGCAGTTCTTC.

The chain recombines TRBV4-2 with TRBJ2-5; 11 positions match TRBD2. The CDR3 loop spans 16 amino acids. In germline, CDR1 is LGHNA, CDR2 YNFKEQ. The trim removed 4 bases at V and 4 bases at J, leaving 8 bases unmatched. The chain's CDR3 is CASSPLGLAGGETQYF. In nucleotides, the CDR3 is TGTGCCAGCAGCCCCCTCGGGCTAGCGGGAGGAGAGACCCAGTACTTC.

The chain joins TRBV19 to TRBJ2-6, with 9 bases lining up with TRBD2. Germline V gene lookup returns CDR1 LNHDA and CDR2 SQIVND (reference sequence). The length of the CDR3 is 17 residues. The trim removed 9 bases at V and 0 bases at J, leaving 9 bases unmatched. CDR3 loop: CASARTSVISGANVLTF. CDR3 bases: TGTGCCAGCGCCAGGACTAGCGTCATCTCTGGGGCCAACGTCCTGACTTTC.

This chain joins TRBV10-3 and TRBJ2-3; 7 bases match TRBD1. CDR3 length equals 14 residues. Trimming cost V 3 bases and J 3 bases; bases outside gene matches: 3. CDR1 and CDR2 from the germline V gene are ENHRY and SYGVKD. The DNA for the CDR3 is TGTGCCATCAGTGAAGACAGGGTAACAGATACGCAGTATTTT. The encoded protein is CAISEDRVTDTQYF.

The rearrangement joins TRBV27 to TRBJ2-3, with D possibly TRBD1 on 6 matching bases. Between the trimmed V and J ends, which lost 0 bases and 2 bases, there was a span of 9 bases. Germline CDR1 MNHEY, CDR2 SMNVEV (reference sequence). The CDR3 has 15 amino acids. CDR3 nucleotides: TGTGCCAGCAGTTTATCGAAGGGGGTCACAGATACGCAGTATTTT. This encodes CASSLSKGVTDTQYF.

The chain has TRBV27 and TRBJ2-7, with 8 bases that match TRBD2. The germline V gene has CDR1 MNHEY and CDR2 SMNVEV (reference sequence). The CDR3 contains 15 residues. V lost 2 bases to trimming and J lost 5 bases; unmatched junction nucleotides: 8. CDR3: CASSLVTGGPHEQYF. The CDR3 region has the DNA TGTGCCAGCAGTTTAGTAACGGGAGGGCCCCACGAGCAGTACTTC.

The rearrangement uses TRBV5-6 and TRBJ2-7; TRBD1 matches 9 bases. Per germline, CDR1 SGHDT and CDR2 YYEEEE. The CDR3 consists of 15 residues. V shed 4 bases and J 1 base; nucleotides not matched to a gene: 6. CDR3 loop: CASSGRDRVSYEQYF. CDR3 in DNA: TGTGCCAGCAGCGGCCGGGACAGGGTATCCTACGAGCAGTACTTC.

The chain carries TRBV6-5 and TRBJ2-5; D is perhaps TRBD1 (6 bases). With the DNA end fitting TRBJ2-7 better, the J assignment may be wrong. The CDR3 loop spans 13 amino acids. Germline V lookup: CDR1 MNHEY, CDR2 SVGAGI. The CDR3 loop reads CASSSGQTYEQYF. DNA for the CDR3: TGTGCCAGCAGTTCAGGACAGACCTACGAGCAGTACTTC.

V and J are TRBV28 and TRBJ2-1, with 14 bases lining up with TRBD2. The CDR3 runs 17 residues. CDR1 and CDR2 (germline): MDHEN, SYDVKM. Trimming cost V 4 bases and J 4 bases; bases outside gene matches: 6. The CDR3 nucleotides are TGTGCCAGCAGTTCCTCCGGGACTAGCGGGAGATACAATGAGCAGTTCTTC. It encodes CASSSSGTSGRYNEQFF.

This chain connects TRBV27 to TRBJ2-7; 7 positions agree with TRBD2. This CDR3 contains 20 residues. V dropped 2 bases and J dropped 3; count of bases not matched to a gene: 22. CDR1 MNHEY and CDR2 SMNVEV come from the germline V gene (reference sequence). For the CDR3, the DNA is TGTGCCAGCAGTTTAGTCAGCCCTAACCGGGGGACTATACGACTCTACGAGCAGTACTTC. Its protein is CASSLVSPNRGTIRLYEQYF.

This sequence joins TRBV30 and TRBJ1-3, with D perhaps TRBD1 (5 bases). Germline values: CDR1 GTSNPN, CDR2 SVGIG (reference sequence). Trimming shortened V by 1 base and J by 0 bases, and 10 bases separated the two germline ends. This CDR3 comprises 15 residues. This CDR3 reads CAWSEGLYSGNTIYF. CDR3 nucleotides: TGTGCCTGGAGTGAGGGACTGTACTCTGGAAACACCATATATTTT.

The V and J genes are TRBV28 and TRBJ1-2, with TRBD1 identical over 11 bases. The germline gives CDR1 MDHEN, CDR2 SYDVKM. V was clipped by 4 bases and J by 2 bases; unmatched bases: 12. The CDR3 totals 18 residues. This CDR3 is CASSSGRTGGDVNYGYTF. In DNA, the CDR3 is TGTGCCAGCAGTTCGGGGCGGACAGGGGGCGACGTAAACTATGGCTACACCTTC.

The chain links TRBV27 to TRBJ2-5; D gene uncertain. The J call may not be correct, given that the DNA end is closer to TRBJ2-7. CDR1 is MNHEY, CDR2 SMNVEV, per germline (reference sequence). The CDR3 is made up of 15 amino acids. CDR3 sequence: CASSLARSPSYEQYF. The CDR3 DNA reads as TGTGCCAGCAGTTTAGCCAGGTCCCCATCCTACGAGCAGTACTTC.